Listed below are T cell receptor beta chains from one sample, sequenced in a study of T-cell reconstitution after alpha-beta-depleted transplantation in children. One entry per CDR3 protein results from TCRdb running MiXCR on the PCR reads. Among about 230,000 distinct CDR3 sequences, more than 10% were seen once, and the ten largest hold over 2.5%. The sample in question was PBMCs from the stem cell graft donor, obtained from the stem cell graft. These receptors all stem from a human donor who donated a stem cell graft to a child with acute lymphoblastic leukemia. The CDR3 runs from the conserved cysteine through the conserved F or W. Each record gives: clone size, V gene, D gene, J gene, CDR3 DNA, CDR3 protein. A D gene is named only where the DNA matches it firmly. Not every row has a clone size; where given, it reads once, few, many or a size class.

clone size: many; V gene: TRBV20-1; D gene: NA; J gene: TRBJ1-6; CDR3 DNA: TGCAGTGCTTTTCCCGACAGGTTCGGATCACCCCTCCACTTT; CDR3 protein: CSAFPDRFGSPLHF
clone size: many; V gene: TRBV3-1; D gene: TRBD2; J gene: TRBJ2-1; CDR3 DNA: TGTGCCAGCAGCCCGGGACTAGCGGGGGACGAGCAGTTCTTC; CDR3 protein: CASSPGLAGDEQFF
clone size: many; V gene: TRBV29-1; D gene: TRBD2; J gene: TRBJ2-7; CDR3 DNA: TGCAGCGTTCCCGGGACTAGCGGGAACCCCTACGAGCAGTACTTC; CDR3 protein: CSVPGTSGNPYEQYF
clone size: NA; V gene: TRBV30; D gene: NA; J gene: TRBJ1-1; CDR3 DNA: TGTGCCTGGCCTTCGCGGACAGCGACTATTGAAGCTTTCTTT; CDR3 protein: CAWPSRTATIEAFF
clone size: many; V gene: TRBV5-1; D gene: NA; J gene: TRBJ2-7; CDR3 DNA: TGCGCCAGCAGCTCCGCCATCTACGAGCAGTACTTC; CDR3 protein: CASSSAIYEQYF
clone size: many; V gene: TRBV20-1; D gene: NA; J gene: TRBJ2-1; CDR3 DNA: TGCAGTGCTAGCGGGAGACAACGTTACAATGAGCAGTTCTTC; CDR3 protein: CSASGRQRYNEQFF
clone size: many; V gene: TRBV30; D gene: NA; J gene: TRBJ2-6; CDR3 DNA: TGTGCCTGGAGTGGGGTCCTTAGCTCTGGGGCCAACGTCCTGACTTTC; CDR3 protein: CAWSGVLSSGANVLTF
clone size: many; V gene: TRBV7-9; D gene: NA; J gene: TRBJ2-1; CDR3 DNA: TGTGCCAGCAGCTCGGGAGTAAAGAATGAGCAGTTCTTC; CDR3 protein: CASSSGVKNEQFF
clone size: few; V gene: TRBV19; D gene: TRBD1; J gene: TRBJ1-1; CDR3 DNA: TGTGCCAGTAGCAACACATTCAGGGGGGTCGACACTGAAGCTTTCTTT; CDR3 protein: CASSNTFRGVDTEAFF
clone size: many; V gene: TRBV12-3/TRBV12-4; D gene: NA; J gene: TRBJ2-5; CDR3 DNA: TGTGCCAGCAGTTTATCGGCGGGGCCAGGGACCCAGTACTTC; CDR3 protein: CASSLSAGPGTQYF
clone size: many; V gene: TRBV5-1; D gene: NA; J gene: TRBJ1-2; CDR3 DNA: TGCGCCAGCAGCTTCGACCGGTATGGCTACACCTTC; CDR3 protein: CASSFDRYGYTF
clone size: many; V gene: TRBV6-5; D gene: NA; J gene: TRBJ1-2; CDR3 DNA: TGTGCCAGCAGAAGGGACACAAGCTACACCTTC; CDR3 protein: CASRRDTSYTF
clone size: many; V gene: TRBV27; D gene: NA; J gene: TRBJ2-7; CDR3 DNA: TGTGCCAGCAGTTTATTACCGGACGGTGGCGGGGAGCAGTACTTC; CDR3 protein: CASSLLPDGGGEQYF
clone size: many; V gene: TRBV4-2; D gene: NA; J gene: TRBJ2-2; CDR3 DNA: TGTGCCAGCAGCCAAGAAGCGGGGAACACCGGGGAGCTGTTTTTT; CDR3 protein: CASSQEAGNTGELFF
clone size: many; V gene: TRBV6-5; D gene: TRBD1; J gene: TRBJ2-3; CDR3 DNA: TGTGCCAGCACTTCTCGGGCGACAGGGTTAGATACGCAGTATTTT; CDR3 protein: CASTSRATGLDTQYF
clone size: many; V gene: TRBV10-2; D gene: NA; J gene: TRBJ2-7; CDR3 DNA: TGCGCCAGCAGTGAGTCCACTAGCTCCTACGAGCAGTACTTC; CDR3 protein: CASSESTSSYEQYF
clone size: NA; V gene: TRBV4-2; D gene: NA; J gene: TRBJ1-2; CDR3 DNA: TGTGCCAGCAGCCAGGACGGGTCTCAGGGCTATGGCTACACCTTC; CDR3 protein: CASSQDGSQGYGYTF
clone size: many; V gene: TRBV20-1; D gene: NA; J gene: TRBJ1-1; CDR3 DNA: TGCAGTGCTAGAGACAGGTCCATGAACACTGAAGCTTTCTTT; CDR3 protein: CSARDRSMNTEAFF
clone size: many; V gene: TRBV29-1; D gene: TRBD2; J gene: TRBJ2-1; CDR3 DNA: TGCAGCGTTGAAGATGGGAGGGTAGCGGGAGAAGGATATGAGCAGTTCTTC; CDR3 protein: CSVEDGRVAGEGYEQFF
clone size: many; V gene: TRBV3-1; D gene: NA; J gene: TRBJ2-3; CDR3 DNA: TGTGCCAGCAGCCAAGACCCAGGGATGCCAGATACGCAGTATTTT; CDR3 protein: CASSQDPGMPDTQYF
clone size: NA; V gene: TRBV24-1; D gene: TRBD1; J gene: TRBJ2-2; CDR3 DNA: TGTGCCACCAGTGATTTGGGAACGGACAGGGGCCCAAGAGGGGAGCTGTTTTTT; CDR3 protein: CATSDLGTDRGPRGELFF
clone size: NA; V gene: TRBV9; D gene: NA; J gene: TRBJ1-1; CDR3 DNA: TGTGCCAGCAGCGTAGGGGGGGGAGGAACTGAAGCTTTCTTT; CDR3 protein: CASSVGGGGTEAFF
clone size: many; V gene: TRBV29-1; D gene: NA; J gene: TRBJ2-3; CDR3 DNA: TGCAGCAGCAGGGGGGTCGAAGATACGCAGTATTTT; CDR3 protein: CSSRGVEDTQYF
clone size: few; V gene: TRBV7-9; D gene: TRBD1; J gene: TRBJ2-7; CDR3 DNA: TGTGCCAGCACCACGTCGTGGAGGACAGGGGCCTACGAGCAGTACTTC; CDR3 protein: CASTTSWRTGAYEQYF
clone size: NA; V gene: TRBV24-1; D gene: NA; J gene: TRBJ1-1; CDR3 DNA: TGTGCCACCTCCGACGGGAGGAAGGGGAACACTGAAGCTTTCTTT; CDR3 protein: CATSDGRKGNTEAFF
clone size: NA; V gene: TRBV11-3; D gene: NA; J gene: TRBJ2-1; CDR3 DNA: TGTGCCAGCAGCTTACACGGGAAAGAGGCAGATGAGCAGTTCTTC; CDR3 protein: CASSLHGKEADEQFF
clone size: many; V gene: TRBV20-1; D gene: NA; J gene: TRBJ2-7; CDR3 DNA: TGCAGTGCTAGACCGGGAAGCTACGAGCAGTACTTC; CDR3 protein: CSARPGSYEQYF
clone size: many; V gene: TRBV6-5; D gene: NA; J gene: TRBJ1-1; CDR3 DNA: TGTGCCAGCAGTTACTACGGGGGCGTCCGGGAAACTTGGGCTTTCTTT; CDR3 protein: CASSYYGGVRETWAFF
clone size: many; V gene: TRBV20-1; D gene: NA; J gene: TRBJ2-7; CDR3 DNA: TGCAGTGCTAGGGATTACGAGCAGTACTTC; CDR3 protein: CSARDYEQYF
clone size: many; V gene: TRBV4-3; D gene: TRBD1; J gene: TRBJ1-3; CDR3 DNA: TGCGCCAGCAGCCAGCAGGGGGGCCCGTATGAAAACACCATATATTTT; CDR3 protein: CASSQQGGPYENTIYF
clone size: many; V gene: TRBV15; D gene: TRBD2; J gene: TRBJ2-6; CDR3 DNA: TGTGCCACGGGACGGGGGGCTGGGGCCAACGTCCTGACTTTC; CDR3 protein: CATGRGAGANVLTF
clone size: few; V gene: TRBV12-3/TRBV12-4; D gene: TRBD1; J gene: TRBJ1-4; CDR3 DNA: TGTGCCAGCAGTCAAACCGGGACAGGGGTTGAAAAACTGTTTTTT; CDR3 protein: CASSQTGTGVEKLFF
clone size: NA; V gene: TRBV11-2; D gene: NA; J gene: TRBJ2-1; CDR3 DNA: TGTGCCAGCCAAGGAGAGGGTCCGGATGAGCAGTTCTTC; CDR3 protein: CASQGEGPDEQFF
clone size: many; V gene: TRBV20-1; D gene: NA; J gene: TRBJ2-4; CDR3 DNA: TGCAGTGCTACGGGGGGCGGAAACATTCAGTACTTC; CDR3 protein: CSATGGGNIQYF
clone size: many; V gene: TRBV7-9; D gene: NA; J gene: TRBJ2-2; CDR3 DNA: TGTGCCAGCAGTAGGACGAGCGGGCTGAACACCGGGGAGCTGTTTTTT; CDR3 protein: CASSRTSGLNTGELFF
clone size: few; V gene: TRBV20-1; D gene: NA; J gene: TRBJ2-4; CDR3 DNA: TGCAGTGCTAGATCCTCTGTCCTAGCCAAAAACATTCAGTACTTC; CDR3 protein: CSARSSVLAKNIQYF
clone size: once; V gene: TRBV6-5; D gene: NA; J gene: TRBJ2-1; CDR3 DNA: TGTGCCAGCAGTTACTCGGAGCTCCGGGTGGGCTACAATGAGCAGTTCTTC; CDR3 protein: CASSYSELRVGYNEQFF
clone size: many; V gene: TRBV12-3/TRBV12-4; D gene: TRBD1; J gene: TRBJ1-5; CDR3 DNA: TGTGCCAGCAGTAGCTCGACAGGGGAATGGGGCCATCAGCCCCAGCATTTT; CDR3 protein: CASSSSTGEWGHQPQHF
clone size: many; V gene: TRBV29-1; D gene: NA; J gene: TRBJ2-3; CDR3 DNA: TGCAGCGTAGAGAACCCAAACGGCACAGATACGCAGTATTTT; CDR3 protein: CSVENPNGTDTQYF
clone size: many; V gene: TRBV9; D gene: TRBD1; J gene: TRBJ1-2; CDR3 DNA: TGTGCCAGCAGCAAACAGGGGGGGACAGGGGCCTATGGCTACACCTTC; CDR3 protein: CASSKQGGTGAYGYTF
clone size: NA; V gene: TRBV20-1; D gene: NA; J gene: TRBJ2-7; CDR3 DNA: TGCAGTGCTAGAGGGGAAGCTACCTACGAGCAGTACTTC; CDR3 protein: CSARGEATYEQYF
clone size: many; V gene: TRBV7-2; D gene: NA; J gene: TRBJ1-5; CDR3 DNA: TGTGCCAGCAGCTTATTTGGTGATAGCAATCAGCCCCAGCATTTT; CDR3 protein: CASSLFGDSNQPQHF
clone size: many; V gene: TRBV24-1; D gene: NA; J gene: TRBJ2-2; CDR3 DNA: TGTGCCACCAGTGATTTGCCCCCGACAGGCGGCGGGGAGCTGTTTTTT; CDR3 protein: CATSDLPPTGGGELFF
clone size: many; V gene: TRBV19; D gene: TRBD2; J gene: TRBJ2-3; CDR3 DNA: TGTGCCAGTACCCTAGCGGGAGGCACAGATACGCAGTATTTT; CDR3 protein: CASTLAGGTDTQYF
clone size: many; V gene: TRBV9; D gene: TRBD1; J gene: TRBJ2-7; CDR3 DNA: TGTGCCAGCAGCGTAGGCCAGACAGGGGGAAGGGACGAGCAGTACTTC; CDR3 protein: CASSVGQTGGRDEQYF
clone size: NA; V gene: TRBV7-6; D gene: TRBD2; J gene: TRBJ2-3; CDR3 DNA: TGTGCCAGCAGCGTGGGGACTAGCGGGAGGGTGGTTGCAGATACGCAGTATTTT; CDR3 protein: CASSVGTSGRVVADTQYF
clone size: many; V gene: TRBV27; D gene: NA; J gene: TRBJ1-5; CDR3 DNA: TGTGCCAGCGCCTCTGGGGCCCAGTCCCAGCATTTT; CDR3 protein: CASASGAQSQHF
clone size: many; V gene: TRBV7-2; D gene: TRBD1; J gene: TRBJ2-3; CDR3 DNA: TGTGCCAGCAGCACCTACAGGGGCCACCGGGATACGCAGTATTTT; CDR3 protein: CASSTYRGHRDTQYF
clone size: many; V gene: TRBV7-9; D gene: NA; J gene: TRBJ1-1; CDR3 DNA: TGTGCCAGCAGCTTGGGAGGGGGGACGAACACTGAAGCTTTCTTT; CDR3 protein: CASSLGGGTNTEAFF
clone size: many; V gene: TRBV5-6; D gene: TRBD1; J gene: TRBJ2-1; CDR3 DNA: TGTGCCAGCAGCTCGGGGACAGCTATAGCCTACAATGAGCAGTTCTTC; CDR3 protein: CASSSGTAIAYNEQFF
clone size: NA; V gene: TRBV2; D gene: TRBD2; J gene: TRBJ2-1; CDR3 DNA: TGTGCCAGCAGAACTAGCGGGGTGACCAATGAGCAGTTCTTC; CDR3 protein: CASRTSGVTNEQFF
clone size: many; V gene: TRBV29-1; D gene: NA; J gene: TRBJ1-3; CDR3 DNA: TGCAGCGTTCCGGACGCTGGAAACACCATATATTTT; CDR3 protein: CSVPDAGNTIYF
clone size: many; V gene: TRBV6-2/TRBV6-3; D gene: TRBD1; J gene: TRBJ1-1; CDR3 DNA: TGTGCCAGTTACTCAGGGGGATGGACTGAAGCTTTCTTT; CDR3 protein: CASYSGGWTEAFF
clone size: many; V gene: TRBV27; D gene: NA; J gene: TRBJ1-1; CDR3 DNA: TGTGCCAGCCCAGTACTAGGACGGATACCTGATAAATACGTGAACACTGAAGCTTTCTTT; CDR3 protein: CASPVLGRIPDKYVNTEAFF
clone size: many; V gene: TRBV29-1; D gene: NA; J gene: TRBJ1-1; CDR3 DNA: TGCAGCGCCGGACAGATGAACACTGAAGCTTTCTTT; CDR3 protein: CSAGQMNTEAFF
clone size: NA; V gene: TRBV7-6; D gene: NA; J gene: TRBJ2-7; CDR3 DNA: TGTGCCAGCAGCAAGACGTCGGGGAGTGAGCAGTACTTC; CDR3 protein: CASSKTSGSEQYF
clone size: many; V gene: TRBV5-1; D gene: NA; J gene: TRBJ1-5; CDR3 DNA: TGCGCCAGCAGCTTGGAGGGAAAGCGCAATCAGCCCCAGCATTTT; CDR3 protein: CASSLEGKRNQPQHF
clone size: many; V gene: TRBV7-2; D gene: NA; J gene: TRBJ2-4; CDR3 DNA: TGTGCCAGCAGCTTAGATCGGGCGGTAACCAAAAACATTCAGTACTTC; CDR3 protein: CASSLDRAVTKNIQYF
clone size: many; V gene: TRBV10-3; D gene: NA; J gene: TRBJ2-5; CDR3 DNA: TGTGCCATCAGTGGGGACAACCAAGAGACCCAGTACTTC; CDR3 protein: CAISGDNQETQYF